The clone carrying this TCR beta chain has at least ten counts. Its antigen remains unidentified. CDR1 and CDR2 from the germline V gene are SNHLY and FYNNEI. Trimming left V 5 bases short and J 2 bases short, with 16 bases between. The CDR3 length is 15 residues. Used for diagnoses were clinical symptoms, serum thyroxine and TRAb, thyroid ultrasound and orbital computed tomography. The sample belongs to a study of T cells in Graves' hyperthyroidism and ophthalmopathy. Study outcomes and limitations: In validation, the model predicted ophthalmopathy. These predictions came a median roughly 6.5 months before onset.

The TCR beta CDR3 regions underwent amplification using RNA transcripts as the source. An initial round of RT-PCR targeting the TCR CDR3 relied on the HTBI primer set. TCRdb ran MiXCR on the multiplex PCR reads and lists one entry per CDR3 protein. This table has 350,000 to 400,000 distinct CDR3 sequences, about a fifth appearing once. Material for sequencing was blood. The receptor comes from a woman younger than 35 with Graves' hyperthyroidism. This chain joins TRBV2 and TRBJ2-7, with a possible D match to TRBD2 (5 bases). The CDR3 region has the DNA TGTGCCAGCAGTTACTCCGGACTCAAAGCCTACGAGCAGTACTTC. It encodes CASSYSGLKAYEQYF.